The 10 T cell receptor beta chains presented below share a single source sample, sequenced in a study of blood T cell repertoires in COVID-19. Assay: immunoSEQ multiplex PCR; the TCRdb copy retains only in-frame clones and omits some. The sample records under 300,000 clones, about 83% being singletons. The sample taken for sequencing was peripheral blood. Receptors originate from a man aged 25-45 years who had recovered from COVID-19.

The V call is TRBV5-1, the J call TRBJ2-2, with a weak D call TRBD2 (6 bases). The CDR3 covers 15 residues. Germline V lookup: CDR1 SGHRS, CDR2 YFSETQ. V lost 3 bases, J lost 0 bases, and 9 bases lay in between. In DNA, the CDR3 is TGCGCCAGCAGCTGGCGGGGATCGAACACCGGGGAGCTGTTTTTT. This gives the protein CASSWRGSNTGELFF.

The genes are TRBV19 and TRBJ1-2, with D uncertain. Looked up from germline, CDR1 is LNHDA and CDR2 is SQIVND (reference sequence). This CDR3 is built from 14 residues. V was pared by 1 base and J by 4 bases, with 10 bases between. In DNA form, the CDR3 reads TGTGCCAGTAGTATAGCAGCGCCAAGCTATGGCTACACCTTC. Its protein product is CASSIAAPSYGYTF. The variable domain in full, with the rest retrieved from reference TRBV19 and TRBJ1-2, is DGGITQSPKYLFRKEGQNVTLSCEQNLNHDAMYWYRQDPGQGLRLIYYSQIVNDFQKGDIAEGYSVSREKKESFPLTVTSAQKNPTAFYLCASSIAAPSYGYTFGSGTRLTVV.

The chain is built from TRBV19 and TRBJ2-3; 8 bases agree with TRBD2. J gave up 1 base and V 3 bases, and 3 bases lay outside the gene matches. Germline CDR1 LNHDA, CDR2 SQIVND (reference sequence). The CDR3 sequence is 15 residues long. The DNA of the CDR3 is TGTGCCAGTAGTATGGCCGGGGGGGGCACAGATACGCAGTATTTT. As protein: CASSMAGGGTDTQYF.

This clone has only a few counts. This chain connects TRBV11-2 to TRBJ1-6; 8 bases match TRBD1. The CDR3 contains 15 residues. Germline values: CDR1 SGHAT, CDR2 FQNNGV. J gave up 9 bases and V 0 bases, and 4 bases lay outside the gene matches. The CDR3 coding sequence is TGTGCCAGCAGCTTAGAGACAGGGGTCGGTTCACCCCTCCACTTT. Protein sequence: CASSLETGVGSPLHF.

The chain employs TRBV15 and TRBJ2-2; 7 bases match TRBD1. The junction had 13 bases not matched to a gene; V was cut back by 3 bases and J by 6 bases. Germline V gene lookup returns CDR1 LNHNV and CDR2 YYDKDF (reference sequence). The CDR3 covers 17 residues. The CDR3 DNA sequence: TGTGCCACCAGCAGGACCGCGACAGGGAAAGGGGCCGGGGAGCTGTTTTTT. Its protein product is CATSRTATGKGAGELFF.

This chain uses TRBV9 with TRBJ2-2; tentatively, D is TRBD2 (6 bases). V lost 0 bases to trimming and J lost 4 bases, with 10 bases between them. The CDR3 sequence is 15 residues long. Germline V gives CDR1 SGDLS, CDR2 YYNGEE. As DNA, the CDR3 is TGTGCCAGCAGCGTAGCAGCGACTAGCACCGGGGAGCTGTTTTTT. It is translated as CASSVAATSTGELFF.

The chain has TRBV2 and TRBJ1-1; maybe TRBD1 (6 bases). The CDR3 runs to 13 residues. Germline V gene lookup returns CDR1 SNHLY and CDR2 FYNNEI. The V end lost 11 bases, the J end lost 3 bases, and 16 bases lay between the germline ends. This CDR3 reads CAGKQGRDTEAFF. CDR3 nucleotides: TGTGCCGGAAAACAGGGCCGGGACACTGAAGCTTTCTTT.

The rearrangement uses TRBV15 and TRBJ2-3; 10 bases match TRBD2. The CDR3 sequence is 14 residues long. Germline V gene sequence: CDR1 LNHNV, CDR2 YYDKDF (reference sequence). Trimming removed 8 bases from V and 6 bases from J; junction bases left unmatched: 8. CDR3 loop: CATRAGGQSDTQYF. CDR3 sequence (DNA): TGTGCCACCCGAGCGGGGGGGCAATCCGATACGCAGTATTTT.

The chain links TRBV4-1 to TRBJ1-4; no reliable D call. CDR3 length: 15 residues. V lost 1 base to trimming and J lost 8 bases, with 14 bases between them. The V gene's germline CDR1 is MGHRA and CDR2 YSYEKL. CDR3 coding DNA: TGCGCCAGCAGCCAAGTAACAGTAACCGCGGAAAAACTGTTTTTT. Translation: CASSQVTVTAEKLFF.

CDR3 coding DNA: TGTGCCAGCAGCAGACTAGCGGGGGGTTTGGAGACCCAGTACTTC. It encodes CASSRLAGGLETQYF. The gene calls are TRBV28 and TRBJ2-5; 13 bases are shared with TRBD2. This CDR3 is built from 15 residues. Unmatched junction bases numbered 6, after V lost 6 bases and J lost 5 bases. Germline CDR1 is MDHEN and CDR2 is SYDVKM.